A selection of T cell receptor beta chains follows, all from one sample in a study of Tregs in tolerant kidney transplant recipients. The assay was immunoSEQ multiplex PCR, and TCRdb's table has in-frame clones only and misses some. The table has more than 90,000 clones, about 91% seen once. Sequencing input: CD4+ T cells from blood. The receptors were sampled from a human donor in good health. Both conserved end residues are part of each CDR3. Each record gives: D gene, V gene, J gene, clone size, CDR3 DNA, CDR3 protein. D genes are given only for firm matches. Only part of the rows carry a size: once, few, many, or a class if the clone is expanded.

TRBD1,TRBV4-1,TRBJ1-2,.,TGCGCCAGCAGCCATTATGACAGGGGATATGGCTACACCTTC,CASSHYDRGYGYTF
TRBD2,TRBV29-1,TRBJ2-5,.,TGCAGCGTTGGCTGGACTAGCGGGGCCCAAGAGACCCAGTACTTC,CSVGWTSGAQETQYF
TRBD1,TRBV6-5,TRBJ2-7,.,TGTGCCAGCACCCCCGACAGGGGGCTTAGGGAGCAGTACTTC,CASTPDRGLREQYF
TRBD2,TRBV6-5,TRBJ2-1,.,TGTGCCAGCAGTTACGGACTAGCGGGAGGGAATGAGCAGTTCTTC,CASSYGLAGGNEQFF
TRBD1,TRBV29-1,TRBJ1-2,.,TGCAGCGTCGGGACAGCTAACTATGGCTACACCTTC,CSVGTANYGYTF
.,TRBV2,TRBJ1-1,.,TGTGCCAGCAGTCCCGGGCCAGGGAGGTCCACTGAAGCTTTCTTT,CASSPGPGRSTEAFF
.,TRBV7-6,TRBJ1-1,.,TGTGCCAGCAGCTCCCAGCGGGACACTGAAGCTTTCTTT,CASSSQRDTEAFF
.,TRBV11-2,TRBJ2-1,.,TGTGCCAGCAGCTTATCTGGGGGGGCCGATTCCGAGTTCTTC,CASSLSGGADSEFF
.,TRBV4-2,TRBJ2-5,.,TGTGCCAGCAGCCCATGGGGGGGAAAGGGGGAAGAGACCCAGTACTTC,CASSPWGGKGEETQYF
TRBD2,TRBV6-5,TRBJ2-3,.,TGTGCCAGCCGGGAGGTCGGAGGCACAGATACGCAGTATTTT,CASREVGGTDTQYF
TRBD1,TRBV11-2,TRBJ1-1,.,TGTGCCAGCAGCGCCAGACAGGGACCGAACACTGAAGCTTTCTTT,CASSARQGPNTEAFF
TRBD2,TRBV10-1,TRBJ2-1,.,TGCGCCAGCAGTGAGCTAGCGGGAGACTACAATGAGCAGTTCTTC,CASSELAGDYNEQFF
.,TRBV5-1,TRBJ1-1,.,TGCGCCAGCAGCTCCCGAGCAGGACAGCCCACTGAAGCTTTCTTT,CASSSRAGQPTEAFF
.,TRBV5-1,TRBJ1-2,.,TGCGCCAGCAGCTTCCGTGAGACTAACTATGGCTACACCTTC,CASSFRETNYGYTF
TRBD2,TRBV19,TRBJ2-2,.,TGTGCCAGTACCCTCGGACTAGCGGGATTGTTTGGTCCCGGGGAGCTGTTTTTT,CASTLGLAGLFGPGELFF
.,TRBV28,TRBJ1-6,.,TGTGCCAGCAGTTTATGGACAGGCGCAAATAATTCACCCCTCCACTTT,CASSLWTGANNSPLHF
TRBD2,TRBV29-1,TRBJ2-1,.,TGCAGCGTTGAACCGACTAGCCCTCCCGTCTATGAGCAGTTCTTC,CSVEPTSPPVYEQFF
.,TRBV5-1,TRBJ1-3,.,TGCGCCAGCAGCTTGGGGCCGCGGTGGTCTGGAAACACCATATATTTT,CASSLGPRWSGNTIYF
.,TRBV11-2,TRBJ1-6,.,TGTGCCAGCAGTAAAAACGCAGAAATTTCACCCCTCCACTTT,CASSKNAEISPLHF
TRBD2,TRBV5-4,TRBJ2-1,.,TGTGCCAGCAGCTTGGTCGGGACTAGATTCGGTGAGCAGTTCTTC,CASSLVGTRFGEQFF
TRBD2,TRBV5-1,TRBJ2-5,once,TGCGCCAGCAGCTGGACTAGCGGGATGGAAGAGACCCAGTACTTC,CASSWTSGMEETQYF
.,TRBV6-5,TRBJ2-3,few,TGTGCCAGCAGTTACTCGAGAGGCTCGAGCACAGATACGCAGTATTTT,CASSYSRGSSTDTQYF
.,TRBV9,TRBJ2-2,.,TGTGCCAGCAGCGTAGAAGAGGGGGAGAGGGACACCGGGGAGCTGTTTTTT,CASSVEEGERDTGELFF
.,TRBV6-6,TRBJ2-7,once,TGTGCCAGCAGCCCACAGACGCCAACGGGTCCGGAGCAGTACTTC,CASSPQTPTGPEQYF
.,TRBV6-5,TRBJ1-1,.,TGTGCCAGTCCTTTTGGCGACACTGAAGCTTTCTTT,CASPFGDTEAFF
.,TRBV4-1,TRBJ1-5,.,TGCGCCAGCAGCCAAGATATGACAGCCCTAAGGAATCAGCCCCAGCATTTT,CASSQDMTALRNQPQHF
.,TRBV20-1,TRBJ1-2,.,TGCAGTGCTAGCCCTAACTATGGCTACACCTTC,CSASPNYGYTF
.,TRBV5-6,TRBJ1-1,.,TGTGCCAGCAGCTTGCCTGGATCCATGAACACTGAAGCTTTCTTT,CASSLPGSMNTEAFF
.,TRBV7-8,TRBJ2-7,.,TGTGCCAGCAGCCTCCGGGACAACTACGAGCAGTACTTC,CASSLRDNYEQYF
TRBD2,TRBV11-3,TRBJ2-2,.,TGTGCCAGCAGCTTACAGGGACTAGCAACCGGGGAGCTGTTTTTT,CASSLQGLATGELFF
TRBD1,TRBV6-5,TRBJ1-2,.,TGTGCCAGCAGTTACTACGGGACAGGGGAGTCTGGCTACACCTTC,CASSYYGTGESGYTF
.,TRBV21-1,TRBJ2-2,.,TGTGCCAGCAGCAAGAGCATTTGCCCCACCGGGGAGCTGTTTTTT,CASSKSICPTGELFF
.,TRBV11-2,TRBJ1-1,.,TGTGCCAGCAGCCCATCTACCTACACTGAAGCTTTCTTT,CASSPSTYTEAFF
.,TRBV18,TRBJ2-4,.,TGTGCCAGCTCACCTCTCCGGGACAACAAAAACATTCAGTACTTC,CASSPLRDNKNIQYF
.,TRBV19,TRBJ2-6,.,TGTGCCAGTAGTACCACAGGGACCGGGGCCAACGTCCTGACTTTC,CASSTTGTGANVLTF
.,TRBV19,TRBJ1-6,.,TGTGCCAGCGGGGACCGCTATAATTCACCCCTCCACTTT,CASGDRYNSPLHF
.,TRBV19,TRBJ1-1,.,TGTGCCAGTAGACGACAGATCATGAACACTGAAGCTTTCTTT,CASRRQIMNTEAFF
.,TRBV20-1,TRBJ1-2,.,TGCAGTGCTAGAGCCGCCTATGGCTACACCTTC,CSARAAYGYTF
TRBD2,TRBV18,TRBJ2-1,once,TGTGCCAGCTCACCACCTCGGACTAGCGGGGCCAATGAGCAGTTCTTC,CASSPPRTSGANEQFF
.,TRBV18,TRBJ1-1,.,TGTGCCAGCTCACCAATCAGGGATGGGAACACTGAAGCTTTCTTT,CASSPIRDGNTEAFF
.,TRBV28,TRBJ1-1,.,TGTGCCAGCAGACTACCGGGAGGAGCGGGCACTGAAGCTTTCTTT,CASRLPGGAGTEAFF
.,TRBV5-1,TRBJ1-3,.,TGCGCCAGCAGCTTCGCGACAGGCTCTGGAAACACCATATATTTT,CASSFATGSGNTIYF
.,TRBV9,TRBJ1-3,once,TGTGCCAGCAGCGTCTACAGCAACGCTCCCTCTGGAAACACCATATATTTT,CASSVYSNAPSGNTIYF
TRBD2,TRBV11-2,TRBJ2-1,.,TGTGCCAGCAGCCCACCGGGACTAGCGGGAGTCAATGAGCAGTTCTTC,CASSPPGLAGVNEQFF
.,TRBV2,TRBJ1-5,.,TGTGCCAGCAGTGGATCGCGCCATAGCAATCAGCCCCAGCATTTT,CASSGSRHSNQPQHF
TRBD1,TRBV5-6,TRBJ1-4,once,TGTGCCAGCAGCAAATCCGGGACAGGGTATGAAAAACTGTTTTTT,CASSKSGTGYEKLFF